This passage covers 26 T cell receptor beta chains from one sample sequenced in a study of OX40 agonist ivuxolimab in advanced cancers. Assay used: immunoSEQ multiplex PCR; TCRdb lists only in-frame clones, some missing. Here the sample spans 40,000 to 50,000 clones, 88% being singletons. The sample in question was CD4+ or CD8+ T cells sorted from blood, obtained in a trial of the OX40 agonist ivuxolimab. The receptors come from an adult with an advanced solid tumor such as melanoma, head and neck, liver or kidney cancer.

For this clone: An end of the junction differs from the germline gene, which may be a read error. The gene calls are TRBV11-2 and TRBJ2-3; D is perhaps TRBD2 (5 bases). The CDR3 runs 14 residues. Germline lookup yields CDR1 SGHAT and CDR2 FQNNGV. CDR3 amino acids: CASSLDHSADTQYF. DNA of the CDR3: TGTGCCAGCAGCCTAGATCATAGCGCAGATACGCAGTATTTT.

This chain connects TRBV10-2 to TRBJ2-2, with D perhaps matching TRBD2 (5 bases). The V gene lost 6 bases and the J gene lost 4 bases, with 12 bases spanning the gap. The CDR3 runs 14 residues. From germline, CDR1 is WSHSY and CDR2 SAAADI. The CDR3 here is CASRDGAGTGELFF. CDR3 DNA: TGCGCCAGCAGGGACGGCGCGGGCACCGGGGAGCTGTTTTTT.

This clone was seen a single time. The chain couples TRBV5-4 to TRBJ2-2; 7 bases match TRBD2. Germline values: CDR1 SGHNT, CDR2 YYREEE (reference sequence). V shed 1 base, J shed 3 bases, and the junction held 3 bases outside the gene matches. The length of the CDR3 is 15 residues. The CDR3: CASSLWEGYTGELFF. Here the CDR3 DNA reads TGTGCCAGCAGCTTGTGGGAGGGGTACACCGGGGAGCTGTTTTTT.

This sequence joins TRBV11-2 and TRBJ2-2, with TRBD1 matching over 7 bases. The CDR3 extends over 15 amino acids. With V trimmed by 8 bases and J by 2 bases, 8 bases remained unmatched. Germline values: CDR1 SGHAT, CDR2 FQNNGV. As DNA, the CDR3 is TGTGCCAGCGGCCGAACAGGGGTCAACACCGGGGAGCTGTTTTTT. This sequence encodes CASGRTGVNTGELFF.

The chain employs TRBV30 and TRBJ1-6, with D unclear. With 3 bases removed from V and 9 bases from J, the gap between germline ends came to 6 bases. Germline CDR1 is GTSNPN and CDR2 is SVGIG (reference sequence). This CDR3 comprises 11 residues. CDR3 nucleotide sequence: TGTGCCTGGAGAGTGGGTTCACCCCTCCACTTT. It yields the protein CAWRVGSPLHF.

V gene TRBV27 combines with J gene TRBJ2-5; weak D call: TRBD2 (6 bases). The V gene lost 6 bases and the J gene lost 1 base, with 18 bases spanning the gap. CDR1 and CDR2 (germline): MNHEY, SMNVEV (reference sequence). The CDR3 is 16 amino acids. CDR3 DNA: TGTGCCAGCAGCCTCCTCCCGGGTAGCGGCCAAGAGACCCAGTACTTC. It yields the protein CASSLLPGSGQETQYF.

The gene calls are TRBV6-1 and TRBJ2-2, with 11 bases fitting TRBD1. CDR1 and CDR2 from the germline V gene are MNHNS and SASEGT. With V trimmed by 5 bases and J by 4 bases, 3 bases remained unmatched. The CDR3 loop spans 15 amino acids. In nucleotides, the CDR3 is TGTGCCAGCAGTACCGGGACAGGGGGCACCGGGGAGCTGTTTTTT. This gives the protein CASSTGTGGTGELFF.

This clone was recorded only once. V gene TRBV27 combines with J gene TRBJ2-1; 11 nucleotides match TRBD2. V dropped 6 bases and J dropped 7; count of bases not matched to a gene: 17. Germline V lookup: CDR1 MNHEY, CDR2 SMNVEV (reference sequence). The length of the CDR3 is 18 residues. The chain's CDR3 is CASRVGLAGTHRGNEQFF. CDR3 nucleotide sequence: TGTGCCAGCAGAGTCGGACTAGCGGGTACCCACCGGGGGAATGAGCAGTTCTTC.

The chain joins TRBV6-4 to TRBJ2-6, with a possible D match to TRBD1 (6 bases). V shed 3 bases and J shed 0 bases, with 6 bases lying between them. CDR3 size: 15 residues. In germline, CDR1 is MRHNA, CDR2 SNTAGT. This chain's CDR3 is CASSEGGSGANVLTF. The CDR3 nucleotides are TGTGCCAGCAGTGAAGGGGGCTCTGGGGCCAACGTCCTGACTTTC.

This clone was recorded only once. The chain joins TRBV9 to TRBJ1-2, with 8 bases identical to TRBD1. V trimming: 4 bases; J trimming: 5 bases; junction bases outside the gene matches: 13. Germline V lookup: CDR1 SGDLS, CDR2 YYNGEE. The CDR3 contains 16 residues. CDR3 in amino acids: CASSPYGQGTIYGYTF. The CDR3 bases are TGTGCCAGCAGCCCATACGGACAGGGTACAATTTATGGCTACACCTTC.

The chain recombines TRBV7-3 with TRBJ2-3; TRBD1 might be the D (5 bases). Germline V gene sequence: CDR1 SGHTA, CDR2 FQGTGA. Trimming took 2 bases from V and 2 from J, leaving 8 bases between them. The CDR3 is 14 residues long. The CDR3 spells CASSLQGTTDTQYF. The CDR3, as DNA: TGTGCCAGCAGCTTACAGGGTACCACAGATACGCAGTATTTT.

The chain uses TRBV11-2 and TRBJ2-1, with D possibly being TRBD2 (5 bases). V was shortened by 0 bases and J by 0 bases, with 9 bases between the two germline ends. The CDR3 consists of 16 residues. Germline CDR1 and CDR2: SGHAT and FQNNGV. The CDR3 region is CASSLDRESSYNEQFF. CDR3 nucleotides: TGTGCCAGCAGCTTAGATCGGGAAAGCTCCTACAATGAGCAGTTCTTC.

This clone appeared a single time. DNA of the CDR3: TGTGCCAGCAGCTCGTCGGGTCAACCTTTGAATGAGCAGTTCTTC. Translation gives CASSSSGQPLNEQFF. The gene calls are TRBV7-9 and TRBJ2-1; D ambiguous. V lost 4 bases and J 7 bases, leaving 17 bases between the germline ends. Germline V gene data show CDR1 as SEHNR and CDR2 as FQNEAQ (reference sequence). The CDR3 has 15 amino acids.

This clone has only one observation. The chain combines TRBV5-4 with TRBJ2-3, with TRBD2 matching over 7 bases. The CDR3 has 16 residues. Germline CDR1 and CDR2: SGHNT and YYREEE (reference sequence). Unmatched junction bases numbered 8, after V lost 2 bases and J lost 2 bases. The CDR3 sequence: CASSFLLAANTDTQYF. The CDR3 DNA is TGTGCCAGCAGCTTCCTCCTAGCGGCCAACACAGATACGCAGTATTTT.

The chain recombines TRBV14 with TRBJ2-7; 11 bases map to TRBD2. CDR1 SGHDN and CDR2 FVKESK come from the germline V gene. V trimming: 3 bases; J trimming: 1 base; junction bases outside the gene matches: 8. CDR3 length equals 17 residues. The CDR3 DNA follows: TGTGCCAGCAGCCACAAACTAGCGGGGGACCCATCCTACGAGCAGTACTTC. Encoded protein: CASSHKLAGDPSYEQYF.

V usage is TRBV15 and J usage is TRBJ1-1, with D possibly matching TRBD1 (5 bases). The germline V gene encodes CDR1 LNHNV and CDR2 YYDKDF (reference sequence). Trimming stripped 5 bases from V and 5 bases from J, with 18 bases between. The CDR3 totals 15 residues. In DNA form, the CDR3 reads TGTGCCACCAGCGAAACCGTCGGGGGAACAACTGAAGCTTTCTTT. It yields the protein CATSETVGGTTEAFF.

J is TRBJ2-2 and V is TRBV5-1; D unclear. The CDR3 loop spans 14 amino acids. Germline lookup yields CDR1 SGHRS and CDR2 YFSETQ. Trimming cost V 4 bases and J 1 base, with 8 bases left between them. In nucleotides, the CDR3 is TGCGCCAGCAGCCCTGACTGGAACACCGGGGAGCTGTTTTTT. It specifies CASSPDWNTGELFF.

CDR3 nucleotide sequence: TGTGCCAGCAGCTCCAGAAACCCCCTAATAAGGGCGGGGGGCTACGAGCAGTACTTC. This codes for CASSSRNPLIRAGGYEQYF. V and J are TRBV7-9 and TRBJ2-7, with 8 bases lining up with TRBD2. Germline V gene sequence: CDR1 SEHNR, CDR2 FQNEAQ (reference sequence). The CDR3 length is 19 residues. The ends lost 4 bases at V and 3 bases at J; junction bases unmatched: 20.

The gene calls are TRBV6-5 and TRBJ2-7; maybe TRBD2 (6 bases). The germline gives CDR1 MNHEY, CDR2 SVGAGI. Trimming pared 2 bases from V and 1 base from J, leaving 15 bases between. The CDR3 contains 16 residues. DNA of the CDR3: TGTGCCAGCAGTTACCTGATCGGGGCGGGGTCCTACGAGCAGTACTTC. Protein: CASSYLIGAGSYEQYF.

The gene calls are TRBV6-6 and TRBJ1-5; D remains ambiguous. V was cut by 2 bases and J by 5 bases, with 10 bases left in between. The germline V gene has CDR1 MNHNY and CDR2 SVGAGI (reference sequence). There are 14 residues in the CDR3. The CDR3 DNA sequence: TGTGCCAGCAGTTACCTACAGATTGATCAGCCCCAGCATTTT. Encoded protein: CASSYLQIDQPQHF.

This clone showed up just a few times. This chain uses TRBV7-6 with TRBJ2-2, with D hard to call. The CDR3 length is 13 residues. The germline gives CDR1 SGHVS, CDR2 FNYEAQ. V was cut by 5 bases and J by 6 bases, with 10 bases left in between. The CDR3 region is CASSPASAGELFF. The CDR3 DNA sequence: TGTGCCAGCAGCCCAGCTTCGGCCGGGGAGCTGTTTTTT.

The J gene is TRBJ1-5, the V gene TRBV12-5; D call uncertain. Germline values: CDR1 LGHNT, CDR2 FRNRAP. The CDR3 runs 13 residues. V gave up 5 bases and J gave up 7 bases, with 12 bases separating them. CDR3: CASGPEGNQPQHF. CDR3 nucleotide sequence: TGTGCTAGTGGTCCCGAGGGAAACCAGCCCCAGCATTTT. The full variable domain, with the rest looked up from reference TRBV12-5 and TRBJ1-5, is DARVTQTPRHKVTEMGQEVTMRCQPILGHNTVFWYRQTMMQGLELLAYFRNRAPLDDSGMPKDRFSAEMPDATLATLKIQPSEPRDSAVYFCASGPEGNQPQHFGDGTRLSIL.

This chain joins TRBV5-1 and TRBJ2-5, with 8 bases fitting TRBD1. The J call may be incorrect, as the DNA end agrees better with TRBJ2-7. CDR1 is SGHRS and CDR2 is YFSETQ in the germline V gene. This CDR3 spans 14 amino acids. CDR3 amino acids: CASSPSTGVYEQYF. For the CDR3, the DNA is TGCGCCAGCAGCCCCTCGACAGGGGTGTACGAGCAGTACTTC.

The sample holds one count of this clone. The chain carries TRBV10-3 and TRBJ1-1; D may be TRBD1 (5 bases). The CDR3 spans 13 residues. V was clipped by 4 bases and J by 1 base, with 7 bases between them. Per germline, CDR1 ENHRY and CDR2 SYGVKD. CDR3 amino acids: CAISGQTNTEAFF. The CDR3 nucleotides are TGTGCCATCAGTGGACAGACGAACACTGAAGCTTTCTTT.

The gene calls are TRBV2 and TRBJ2-7; 7 bases map to TRBD1. CDR1 SNHLY and CDR2 FYNNEI come from the germline V gene. Unmatched junction bases numbered 1, after V lost 3 bases and J lost 5 bases. This CDR3 is built from 12 residues. The CDR3 DNA reads as TGTGCCAGCAGTGAGACAGGGCACGAGCAGTACTTC. Protein: CASSETGHEQYF. Full variable domain (rest looked up from reference TRBV2 and TRBJ2-7): EPEVTQTPSHQVTQMGQEVILRCVPISNHLYFYWYRQILGQKVEFLVSFYNNEISEKSEIFDDQFSVERPDGSNFTLKIRSTKLEDSAMYFCASSETGHEQYFGPGTRLTVT.

V is TRBV9 and J is TRBJ1-2; D is ambiguous. CDR3 length: 14 amino acids. Trimming took off 0 bases at V and 3 bases at J, with 9 bases between the two ends. Germline V gene sequence: CDR1 SGDLS, CDR2 YYNGEE. The CDR3 region is CASSVGNRYYGYTF. The CDR3 coding sequence is TGTGCCAGCAGCGTAGGAAACAGATACTATGGCTACACCTTC.